A single sample gave rise to the 2 T cell receptor beta chains below, sequenced in a study of blood T cell repertoires in COVID-19. Here immunoSEQ multiplex PCR was the method, and the copy in TCRdb shows in-frame clones only, minus some. The sample holds approximately 130,000 clones, 75% to 90% seen once. The sequencing sample was made of PBMCs or T cells enriched from blood (not recorded which). All receptors come from a young man who had recovered from COVID-19.

V and J are TRBV19 and TRBJ2-1; 10 bases align to TRBD2. The CDR3 length is 16 residues. Germline V gene lookup returns CDR1 LNHDA and CDR2 SQIVND (reference sequence). J lost 6 bases, V lost 5 bases, and 10 bases had no gene match. The CDR3 DNA reads TGTGCCAGTAGTCCGGTGCCGGGACTAGCGTTCAATGAGCAGTTCTTC. This sequence encodes CASSPVPGLAFNEQFF.

The chain has TRBV7-9 and TRBJ1-6; 9 bases match TRBD1. J lost 0 bases, V lost 10 bases, and 7 bases had no gene match. The length of the CDR3 is 16 residues. Germline V gene data show CDR1 as SEHNR and CDR2 as FQNEAQ (reference sequence). The CDR3 loop is CATRTGASSYNSPLHF. CDR3 nucleotides: TGTGCCACCCGGACAGGGGCAAGCTCCTATAATTCACCCCTCCACTTT. Based on the CDR3 plus reference TRBV7-9 and TRBJ1-6, the full variable domain is DTGVSQNPRHKITKRGQNVTFRCDPISEHNRLYWYRQTLGQGPEFLTYFQNEAQLEKSRLLSDRFSAERPKGSFSTLEIQRTEQGDSAMYLCATRTGASSYNSPLHFGNGTRLTVT.